Listed here are 10 T cell receptor beta chains from one sample, sequenced in a study of blood T cell repertoires in COVID-19. The table came from immunoSEQ multiplex PCR; TCRdb's copy has only in-frame clones and leaves some out. The sample yields about 150,000 clones, about four fifths seen once. Input material: peripheral blood. These receptors originate from a human donor with acute or convalescent COVID-19. The donor label of this sample is uncertain.

The chain uses TRBV28 and TRBJ1-2, with TRBD1 identical over 8 bases. CDR3 size: 14 residues. Germline V lookup: CDR1 MDHEN, CDR2 SYDVKM. V shed 6 bases, J shed 4 bases, and the junction held 7 bases outside the gene matches. In nucleotides, the CDR3 is TGTGCCAGCAGGGCCCCGGGACAGGTCTATGGCTACACCTTC. Protein: CASRAPGQVYGYTF.

The genes are TRBV9 and TRBJ1-5; TRBD1 might be the D (5 bases). There are 15 residues in the CDR3. Looked up from germline, CDR1 is SGDLS and CDR2 is YYNGEE. V lost 0 bases and J lost 6, with 13 bases in between. The CDR3 DNA sequence: TGTGCCAGCAGCGTAGACGGGGGGGTATCTCAGCCCCAGCATTTT. Amino acids: CASSVDGGVSQPQHF.

This clone came up a few times. This chain connects TRBV6-2 or TRBV6-3 to TRBJ1-5; D is possibly TRBD1 (6 bases). CDR1 is MNHEY, CDR2 SVGEGT, per germline. V lost 5 bases, J lost 4 bases, and 21 bases lay in between. The CDR3 has 17 amino acids. The CDR3 DNA sequence: TGTGCCAGCAGTACTCTTACCCCGGGACAAGGAAATCAGCCCCAGCATTTT. Translation: CASSTLTPGQGNQPQHF.

The table lists this clone with a few counts. V is TRBV7-9 and J is TRBJ1-2; D call uncertain. Germline V gives CDR1 SEHNR, CDR2 FQNEAQ (reference sequence). Trimming cost V 5 bases and J 10 bases, with 20 bases left between them. The CDR3 runs to 14 residues. Written as DNA, the CDR3 is TGTGCCAGCAGCCTCGCCGCCGCGAATCCCACCTACACCTTC. Amino acid sequence: CASSLAAANPTYTF.

The J gene is TRBJ1-6, the V gene TRBV27, with D maybe TRBD1 (6 bases). The CDR3 has 15 amino acids. Germline V gene lookup returns CDR1 MNHEY and CDR2 SMNVEV (reference sequence). V was cut by 3 bases and J by 9 bases, with 15 bases left in between. In DNA, the CDR3 is TGTGCCAGCAGTTTTAAGTGGGCAGGGGCTTCACCCCTCCACTTT. The encoded protein is CASSFKWAGASPLHF.

This sequence joins TRBV7-2 and TRBJ1-6, with 11 positions matching TRBD1. The CDR3 extends over 16 amino acids. The germline V gene encodes CDR1 SGHTA and CDR2 FQGNSA. J lost 11 bases, V lost 3 bases, and 9 bases had no gene match. CDR3 bases: TGTGCCAGCAGCTTTTCGAGGACAGGGGGCAGGACACCCCTCCACTTT. Its translation is CASSFSRTGGRTPLHF.

This rearrangement joins TRBV5-1 to TRBJ2-1; D is perhaps TRBD2 (5 bases). Germline-derived CDR1 and CDR2 are SGHRS and YFSETQ. The V end was cut by 3 bases, the J end by 8 bases, with 15 bases between. The CDR3 has 14 residues. CDR3 region: CASSYRIGVHEQFF. The CDR3 region has the DNA TGCGCCAGCAGCTATAGGATCGGGGTCCATGAGCAGTTCTTC. The variable domain in full, with the rest retrieved from reference TRBV5-1 and TRBJ2-1, is KAGVTQTPRYLIKTRGQQVTLSCSPISGHRSVSWYQQTPGQGLQFLFEYFSETQRNKGNFPGRFSGRQFSNSRSEMNVSTLELGDSALYLCASSYRIGVHEQFFGPGTRLTVL.

The chain uses TRBV18 and TRBJ2-7; 9 positions agree with TRBD1. The length of the CDR3 is 16 residues. The germline CDR1 and CDR2 sequences are KGHSH and LQKENI. Germline trimming cut 3 bases from V and 6 bases from J; bases unmatched to any gene: 12. The CDR3: CASSPTPGTGSSEQYF. In nucleotides, the CDR3 is TGTGCCAGCTCACCCACGCCCGGGACAGGGTCGTCCGAGCAGTACTTC.

The chain employs TRBV23-1 and TRBJ1-1; D remains unclear. TRBV23-1 counts as an open reading frame of uncertain function. Trimming removed 8 bases from V and 0 bases from J, with 13 bases in between. CDR3 length equals 14 residues. Here the CDR3 DNA reads TGCGCCAGCTTGATGGAGGTAATGAACACTGAAGCTTTCTTT. Its translation is CASLMEVMNTEAFF.

The chain employs TRBV5-1 and TRBJ1-5; maybe TRBD1 (5 bases). Germline V gene lookup returns CDR1 SGHRS and CDR2 YFSETQ. CDR3 size: 14 residues. V lost 0 bases and J 4 bases, leaving 8 bases between the germline ends. This chain's CDR3 is CASSLVGGNQPQHF. As DNA, the CDR3 is TGCGCCAGCAGCTTGGTCGGGGGGAATCAGCCCCAGCATTTT.